This T cell receptor beta chain was captured by sequencing in a study of control samples from healthy donors and cancer patients. Trimming shortened V by 3 bases and J by 3 bases, and 7 bases separated the two germline ends. The germline V gene has CDR1 SGHRS and CDR2 YFSETQ. The CDR3 sequence is 13 residues long. Generated by immunoSEQ multiplex PCR, the TCRdb table keeps only in-frame clones and is missing some. The table records some 74,000 clones, 94% of them present only once. Sequencing was performed on blood. This clonotype originated in a woman in her twenties or thirties in good health. The chain couples TRBV5-1 to TRBJ1-5, with unresolved D. DNA of the CDR3: TGCGCCAGCAGCTATGACAACAATCAGCCCCAGCATTTT. It specifies CASSYDNNQPQHF.